Listed below are T cell receptor beta chains from one sample, sequenced in a study of OX40 agonist ivuxolimab in advanced cancers. Clones were sequenced by immunoSEQ multiplex PCR, and TCRdb holds only the in-frame ones, with some missing. This repertoire shows tens of thousands of clones, more than 85% found once; its top ten account for more than 5.5%. Sequences were derived from CD4+ or CD8+ T cells sorted from blood, sampled in a trial of the OX40 agonist ivuxolimab. These receptors all stem from an adult with an advanced solid tumor such as melanoma, head and neck, liver or kidney cancer. The CDR3 runs from the conserved cysteine through the conserved F or W. The order of the fields is V gene, J gene, CDR3 protein.

TRBV9	TRBJ2-7	CASSVEGVIGGNEQYF
TRBV27	TRBJ2-7	CASSLQGPNLYEQYF
TRBV12-5	TRBJ2-2	CASGRYTGGSTGELFF
TRBV6-5	TRBJ2-5	CASSYGIQETQYF
TRBV29-1	TRBJ1-1	CSAANTEAFF
TRBV7-9	TRBJ2-7	CASSLGQAPYEQYF
TRBV19	TRBJ2-1	CASSTTGLAAYNEQFF
TRBV10-3	TRBJ2-3	CAITSAQGAIDTQYF
TRBV28	TRBJ2-7	CATVGGQATYEQYF
TRBV28	TRBJ1-3	CASSSRSGDVGNTIYF
TRBV6-1	TRBJ1-3	CASSERSGNTIYF
TRBV7-6	TRBJ2-1	CASSLAKRDGGHNEQFF
TRBV9	TRBJ2-7	CASSVSQVSYEQYF
TRBV7-8	TRBJ2-2	CASSLGFWTSGTGELFF
TRBV5-5	TRBJ1-3	CASSYRDSRNTIYF
TRBV7-9	TRBJ1-2	CASSSGQGRNNYGYTF
TRBV6-6	TRBJ1-4	CASSYSGATNEKLFF
TRBV5-1	TRBJ1-1	CASSSGLLGNTEAFF
TRBV2	TRBJ2-2	CASKEQSANTGELFF
TRBV6-5	TRBJ2-3	CASSYGRPSTDTQYF
TRBV11-2	TRBJ1-1	CASSLDRATEAFF
TRBV18	TRBJ2-5	CASSPLQETQYF
TRBV5-5	TRBJ1-1	CASSIQGAMNSNTEAFF
TRBV28	TRBJ2-1	CASSSALGGPYNEQFF
TRBV5-4	TRBJ2-2	CASSTRLKGGTGELFF
TRBV27	TRBJ2-5	CASSLSQGQGVKTQYF
TRBV5-1	TRBJ2-2	CASSSHPGLAPQELFF
TRBV7-9	TRBJ2-5	CASSPETSGSGQTQYF
TRBV4-2	TRBJ1-1	CASSQDRTGKTEAFF
TRBV11-3	TRBJ2-3	CASSPRNTDTQYF
TRBV7-2	TRBJ2-6	CASSLVRTLANSGANVLTF
TRBV5-1	TRBJ2-2	CASSPTPNGGRTGELFF
TRBV6-5	TRBJ2-1	CASSSVGGPYNEQFF
TRBV28	TRBJ2-4	CASSGSLAKNIQYF
TRBV5-4	TRBJ2-7	CASSPAGGRYEQYF
TRBV12-5	TRBJ2-1	CASGSPIEQFF
TRBV6-6	TRBJ2-7	CASINSPLVLEQYF
TRBV28	TRBJ2-7	CASSFPRTKQIYSYEQYF
TRBV19	TRBJ2-3	CASIRTGQGYTDTQYF